This T cell receptor (beta chain) was obtained from a study of blood T cell repertoires in COVID-19. Overall study: PBMCs, B-cell-depleted T cells, or T cells provided the cDNA or gDNA that made up the material.

Repertoires were generated with immunoSEQ multiplex PCR, while TCRdb's copy carries only in-frame clones and drops some. The sample has some 120,000 clones; 88% are singletons. From germline, CDR1 is KGHDR and CDR2 SFDVKD. Trimming removed 5 bases from V and 5 bases from J; junction bases left unmatched: 4. The CDR3 length is 13 residues. The J gene is TRBJ2-5, the V gene TRBV24-1; 7 bases are shared with TRBD2. The material sequenced was peripheral blood. The receptor was derived from a man in his forties or fifties with acute or convalescent COVID-19. This CDR3 is CATSGPAGETQYF. The CDR3 DNA reads TGTGCCACCAGTGGACCAGCGGGGGAGACCCAGTACTTC.